These 2 T cell receptor beta chains came from one sample sequenced in a study of radiotherapy plus CTLA-4 blockade in lung cancer. TCRdb's copy holds only in-frame clones and misses some; the assay was immunoSEQ multiplex PCR. The sample gives about 38,000 clones, approximately 86% of which show up once; roughly 22% is in the top ten. The material was peripheral blood, obtained from a patient treated with radiotherapy plus ipilimumab. The source is a human donor with non-small cell lung cancer whose response to radiotherapy plus ipilimumab could not be evaluated.

The genes are TRBV14 and TRBJ2-5, with TRBD2 matching 7 bases. The CDR3 spans 13 residues. Germline-derived CDR1 and CDR2 are SGHDN and FVKESK. Losses at the gene ends were 1 base for V and 6 bases for J; bases not matched to a gene: 2. DNA for the CDR3: TGTGCCAGCAGCCAAGGGGGGGGTAAGACCCAGTACTTC. The encoded protein is CASSQGGGKTQYF.

This chain links TRBV4-2 with TRBJ2-5; 7 nucleotides line up with TRBD1. Germline loops: CDR1 LGHNA, CDR2 YNFKEQ. J gave up 3 bases and V 4 bases, and 8 bases lay outside the gene matches. The CDR3 runs 15 residues. Here the CDR3 reads CASSRTGTAKETQYF. The CDR3 nucleotides read TGTGCCAGCAGCCGCACCGGGACAGCCAAAGAGACCCAGTACTTC.